This TCR beta chain was observed in a study of T cell repertoires in cytomegalovirus infection. Germline CDR1 and CDR2: DFQATT and SNEGSKA (reference sequence). Trimming pared 0 bases from V and 0 bases from J, leaving 11 bases between. The CDR3 contains 15 residues. Details on this clonotype: Its target is unknown.

One entry per CDR3 protein results from TCRdb running MiXCR on the reads. The sample contains 700,000 to 900,000 distinct CDR3 sequences, roughly 29% of which appear only once. Sequences were derived from cultured CD8+ T cells from PBMCs, sampled from culture after CMV antigen stimulation. This clonotype was obtained from a human donor in good health (CMV status not recorded). Some clones in this sample may be carry-over from other donors' samples. The V and J genes are TRBV20-1 and TRBJ1-1; weak D call: TRBD1 (5 bases). DNA for the CDR3: TGCAGTGCTAGAGACGAGGGGCGAGTGAACACTGAAGCTTTCTTT. It specifies CSARDEGRVNTEAFF.